The rows below give T cell receptor beta chains drawn from one sample of a study of vaccination effects on CD4 cells after COVID-19. These receptors are not linked to any known antigen. TCRdb's copy holds only in-frame clones and misses some; the assay was immunoSEQ multiplex PCR. This table has about 22,000 clones, about three quarters appearing once. The starting material was CD4+ T cells from PBMCs cultured with HCoV-229E spike peptides, obtained before COVID-19 vaccination. These receptors were collected from a human donor who received a COVID-19 vaccine. CDR3s include the opening cysteine and the closing phenylalanine or tryptophan.

v_gene | CDR3aa
TRBV7-6 | CASSLAQGPGETQYF
TRBV18 | CASSPDRQGIGSNSPLHF
TRBV27 | CASCRQGVELSTDTQYF
TRBV5-1 | CASSHIMGGETQYF
TRBV14 | CASSQFSRGLEQYF
TRBV4-1 | CASSQDRGEETQYF
TRBV4-1 | CASSQGAQGNSGNTIYF
TRBV6-5 | CASSYRRTQNYGYTF
TRBV3-1/TRBV3-2 | CASRTGTSSYNEQFF
TRBV19 | CASSMAQGLAGGYTQYF
TRBV5-1 | CASSLAGTQSSGNTIYF
TRBV7-8 | CASSLVGRGRKYSEQYF
TRBV5-1 | CASSSRAQTNYGYTF
TRBV7-2 | CASSSGLRGGSDTQYF
TRBV2 | CASLTGKGEKLFF
TRBV7-2 | CASSPGADTDTQYF
TRBV5-1 | CASSPYRQGARTEAFF